Sequencing of this T cell receptor beta chain was carried out in a study of CD8 T cells in ankylosing spondylitis. The CDR3 has 12 residues. The V and J ends lost 6 bases and 6 bases respectively, with 10 bases between them. Using its own MiXCR run on the 5' RACE reads, TCRdb lists one record per CDR3 protein. The table includes 250,000 to 400,000 distinct CDR3 sequences, 9.5% to 13% detected once. The source of this sequence is a female donor with ankylosing spondylitis or in good health (not recorded which). Specimen: blood, either unsorted or a sorted T cell fraction (not recorded which). V and J are TRBV12-3 or TRBV12-4 and TRBJ2-3; no firm D call. Here the CDR3 DNA reads TGTGCCAGCAGCCTCGTCCACGATACGCAGTATTTT. Amino acid sequence: CASSLVHDTQYF.